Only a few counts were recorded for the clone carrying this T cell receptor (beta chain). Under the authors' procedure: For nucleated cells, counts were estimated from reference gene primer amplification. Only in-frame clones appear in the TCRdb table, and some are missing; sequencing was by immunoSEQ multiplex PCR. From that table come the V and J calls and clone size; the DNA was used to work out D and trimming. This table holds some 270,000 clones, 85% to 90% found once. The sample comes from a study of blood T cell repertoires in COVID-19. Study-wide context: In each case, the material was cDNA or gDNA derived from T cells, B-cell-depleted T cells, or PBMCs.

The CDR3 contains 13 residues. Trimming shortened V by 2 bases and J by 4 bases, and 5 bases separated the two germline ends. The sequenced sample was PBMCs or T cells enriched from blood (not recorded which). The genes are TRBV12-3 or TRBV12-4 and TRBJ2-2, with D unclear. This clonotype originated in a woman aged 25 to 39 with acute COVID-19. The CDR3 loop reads CASSLLLTGELFF. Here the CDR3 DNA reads TGTGCCAGCAGTTTACTTCTCACCGGGGAGCTGTTTTTT.